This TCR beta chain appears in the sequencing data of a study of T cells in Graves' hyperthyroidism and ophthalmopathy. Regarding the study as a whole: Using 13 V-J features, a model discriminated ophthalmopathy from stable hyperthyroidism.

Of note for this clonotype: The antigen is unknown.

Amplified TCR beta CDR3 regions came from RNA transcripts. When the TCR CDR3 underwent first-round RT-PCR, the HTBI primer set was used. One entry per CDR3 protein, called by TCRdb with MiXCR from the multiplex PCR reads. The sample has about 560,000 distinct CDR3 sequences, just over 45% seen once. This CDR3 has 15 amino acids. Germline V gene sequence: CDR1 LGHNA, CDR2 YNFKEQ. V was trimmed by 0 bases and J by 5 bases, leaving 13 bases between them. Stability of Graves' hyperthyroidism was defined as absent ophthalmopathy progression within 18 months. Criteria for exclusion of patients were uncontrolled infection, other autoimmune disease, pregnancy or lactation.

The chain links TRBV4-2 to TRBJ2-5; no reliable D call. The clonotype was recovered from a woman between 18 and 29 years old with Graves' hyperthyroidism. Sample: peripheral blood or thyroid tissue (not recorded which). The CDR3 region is CASSQEISYVETQYF. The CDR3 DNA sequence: TGTGCCAGCAGCCAAGAAATTAGCTATGTGGAGACCCAGTACTTC.